Presented here are 23 T cell receptor beta chains from one specimen sequenced in a study of blood T cell repertoires in COVID-19. Repertoires were generated with immunoSEQ multiplex PCR, while TCRdb's copy carries only in-frame clones and drops some. This table holds 65,000 to 75,000 clones, about four fifths found once. Sequencing was performed on peripheral blood. These receptors were taken from a woman older than 75 with acute or convalescent COVID-19.

The rearrangement links TRBV11-1 to TRBJ2-5, with 7 bases that match TRBD1. The CDR3 has 13 amino acids. Trimming at V came to 5 bases and at J to 6 bases, leaving 6 bases not matched to a gene. Germline values: CDR1 SGHAT, CDR2 FQDESV (reference sequence). In DNA form, the CDR3 reads TGTGCCAGCAGCCTAGACAGGGATAAGACCCAGTACTTC. This codes for CASSLDRDKTQYF.

J is TRBJ2-2 and V is TRBV5-5, with D tentatively TRBD2 (6 bases). V lost 6 bases and J 5 bases, leaving 11 bases between the germline ends. The CDR3 length is 13 residues. The germline V gene encodes CDR1 SGHKS and CDR2 YYEKEE (reference sequence). CDR3 residues: CASMRGRTGELFF. CDR3 DNA: TGTGCCAGCATGCGGGGCAGGACCGGGGAGCTGTTTTTT.

The CDR3: CASSLTFAAPNEAFF. Written as DNA, the CDR3 is TGTGCCAGCAGCCTCACATTCGCGGCCCCTAATGAAGCTTTCTTT. V and J are TRBV3-1 (or the pseudogene TRBV3-2) and TRBJ1-1; the D is unclear. This CDR3 is 15 amino acids long. V shed 4 bases and J shed 7 bases, with 19 bases lying between them. Germline-derived CDR1 and CDR2 are LGHDT and YNNKEL (reference sequence).

The rearrangement links TRBV2 to TRBJ2-7; D might be TRBD1 (7 bases). Trimming stripped 4 bases from V and 6 bases from J, with 13 bases between. Germline lookup yields CDR1 SNHLY and CDR2 FYNNEI. The CDR3 has 13 amino acids. CDR3 protein: CASSVDQGGEQYF. For the CDR3, the DNA is TGTGCCAGCAGTGTAGACCAGGGGGGCGAGCAGTACTTC.

This chain connects TRBV30 to TRBJ2-3; 10 nucleotides line up with TRBD2. This CDR3 is built from 16 residues. J lost 8 bases, V lost 5 bases, and 16 bases had no gene match. Germline lookup yields CDR1 GTSNPN and CDR2 SVGIG (reference sequence). The CDR3 DNA follows: TGTGCCTGGGACCCACTTAGCGGGGGGCGTAAAAGTACGCAGTATTTT. This encodes CAWDPLSGGRKSTQYF.

The J gene is TRBJ2-3, the V gene TRBV19; perhaps TRBD1 as D (5 bases). The germline gives CDR1 LNHDA, CDR2 SQIVND (reference sequence). Trimming took off 10 bases at V and 5 bases at J, with 16 bases between the two ends. The CDR3 runs to 13 residues. This CDR3 is CATAQQGIDTQYF. The CDR3 nucleotides read TGTGCCACCGCCCAGCAGGGTATAGATACGCAGTATTTT. The full variable domain, with the rest looked up from reference TRBV19 and TRBJ2-3, is DGGITQSPKYLFRKEGQNVTLSCEQNLNHDAMYWYRQDPGQGLRLIYYSQIVNDFQKGDIAEGYSVSREKKESFPLTVTSAQKNPTAFYLCATAQQGIDTQYFGPGTRLTVL.

The chain couples TRBV7-9 to TRBJ1-5, with D unclear. Per germline, CDR1 SEHNR and CDR2 FQNEAQ (reference sequence). This CDR3 spans 14 amino acids. Trimming shortened V by 4 bases and J by 1 base, and 8 bases separated the two germline ends. The CDR3 DNA reads as TGTGCCAGCAGCTCCCCCGGGAGCAATCAGCCCCAGCATTTT. It is translated as CASSSPGSNQPQHF.

The CDR3 DNA reads as TGTGCCAGCAGTGACTGGGACAGGGAAGGGATTGAGACCCAGTACTTC. Its translation: CASSDWDREGIETQYF. This chain uses TRBV6-1 with TRBJ2-5; 9 positions agree with TRBD1. V dropped 3 bases and J dropped 5; count of bases not matched to a gene: 10. Per the germline V gene, CDR1 is MNHNS and CDR2 is SASEGT. CDR3 size: 16 residues.

This clone was detected only once. A junction boundary mismatches the germline segment, possibly from a read error. The J gene is TRBJ1-5, the V gene TRBV4-2; no definite D call. There are 13 residues in the CDR3. Germline V lookup: CDR1 LGHNA, CDR2 YNFKEQ. The CDR3 is CASSQDSDQPQHF. DNA of the CDR3: TGTGCCAGCAGCCAAGATAGCGATCAGCCCCAGCATTTT.

The V call is TRBV15, the J call TRBJ2-3; a possible D gene is TRBD1 (6 bases). This CDR3 has 19 amino acids. CDR1 is LNHNV and CDR2 is YYDKDF in the germline V gene (reference sequence). V was cut by 0 bases and J by 0 bases, with 19 bases left in between. The CDR3 region is CATSRDGGQMVGSTDTQYF. The CDR3, as DNA: TGTGCCACCAGCAGAGATGGGGGCCAAATGGTGGGGAGCACAGATACGCAGTATTTT.

The chain uses TRBV19 and TRBJ1-5, with no clear D. The germline gives CDR1 LNHDA, CDR2 SQIVND (reference sequence). V lost 8 bases to trimming and J lost 3 bases, with 17 bases between them. The CDR3 sequence is 15 residues long. CDR3 DNA sequence: TGTGCCAGTCACGACGACGGGTTAAACAATCAGCCCCAGCATTTT. The encoded protein is CASHDDGLNNQPQHF. The full variable domain, in which reference TRBV19 and TRBJ1-5 provide the parts outside the CDR3, is DGGITQSPKYLFRKEGQNVTLSCEQNLNHDAMYWYRQDPGQGLRLIYYSQIVNDFQKGDIAEGYSVSREKKESFPLTVTSAQKNPTAFYLCASHDDGLNNQPQHFGDGTRLSIL.

This clone was found a few times. V usage is TRBV15 and J usage is TRBJ1-2, with 7 bases identical to TRBD1. Germline V gene lookup returns CDR1 LNHNV and CDR2 YYDKDF (reference sequence). The CDR3 consists of 15 residues. The V gene end was trimmed by 0 bases and the J gene end by 5 bases; junction bases not matched to a gene: 6. The CDR3 spells CATSRDRTGTYGYTF. The CDR3 nucleotides read TGTGCCACCAGCAGAGACCGGACAGGCACGTATGGCTACACCTTC.

V gene TRBV5-1 combines with J gene TRBJ1-1; possibly TRBD1 for D (5 bases). Per the germline V gene, CDR1 is SGHRS and CDR2 is YFSETQ. The CDR3 contains 14 residues. Trimming took 0 bases from V and 4 from J, leaving 10 bases between them. CDR3 loop: CASSLVGPTTEAFF. The CDR3 DNA reads TGCGCCAGCAGCTTGGTGGGGCCCACCACTGAAGCTTTCTTT.

The CDR3 here is CASSLRKGRRYGYTF. CDR3 sequence (DNA): TGTGCCAGCAGCTTACGAAAGGGGCGTAGGTATGGCTACACCTTC. This chain uses TRBV9 with TRBJ1-2, with D tentatively TRBD1 (5 bases). CDR3 length: 15 residues. Germline CDR1 reads SGDLS; CDR2 reads YYNGEE. The V gene lost 4 bases and the J gene lost 5 bases, with 18 bases spanning the gap. The full variable domain, completed using reference TRBV9 and TRBJ1-2, is DSGVTQTPKHLITATGQRVTLRCSPRSGDLSVYWYQQSLDQGLQFLIQYYNGEERAKGNILERFSAQQFPDLHSELNLSSLELGDSALYFCASSLRKGRRYGYTFGSGTRLTVV.

CDR3 region: CASRLRETHTEAFF. In DNA form, the CDR3 reads TGTGCCAGCAGACTCCGGGAGACCCACACTGAAGCTTTCTTT. The chain couples TRBV3-1 (or the pseudogene TRBV3-2) to TRBJ1-1; D unresolved. The germline V gene has CDR1 LGHDT and CDR2 YNNKEL (reference sequence). The CDR3 is 14 residues long. V lost 6 bases, J lost 3 bases, and 14 bases lay in between.

This chain uses TRBV19 with TRBJ2-7; TRBD2 matches at 9 bases. The CDR3 has 15 amino acids. V lost 1 base to trimming and J lost 4 bases; unmatched junction nucleotides: 5. The germline V gene has CDR1 LNHDA and CDR2 SQIVND (reference sequence). The DNA for the CDR3 is TGTGCCAGTAGTATAGGTGGCGGGGGGGTGTACGAGCAGTACTTC. Translated: CASSIGGGGVYEQYF.

CDR3 protein: CASSYAATYEQYF. Here the CDR3 DNA reads TGTGCCAGCAGTTACGCTGCTACCTACGAGCAGTACTTC. The chain links TRBV6-5 to TRBJ2-7; unclear D gene. CDR1 MNHEY and CDR2 SVGAGI come from the germline V gene. Between the trimmed V and J ends, which lost 2 bases and 2 bases, there was a span of 7 bases. There are 13 residues in the CDR3.

J is TRBJ2-7 and V is TRBV3-1 (or the pseudogene TRBV3-2), with D possibly matching TRBD1 (6 bases). The CDR3 runs to 17 residues. Looked up from germline, CDR1 is LGHDT and CDR2 is YNNKEL (reference sequence). V was cut by 0 bases and J by 6 bases, with 21 bases left in between. For the CDR3, the DNA is TGTGCCAGCAGCCAAGACAGGGGAATGGTTCGTAGTAGCGAGCAGTACTTC. It translates to CASSQDRGMVRSSEQYF.

Comments on this clone: One end of the junction is discordant with germline, which a read error may explain. The gene calls are TRBV6-5 and TRBJ1-2; 7 bases match TRBD1. The CDR3 consists of 13 residues. Germline values: CDR1 MNHEY, CDR2 SVGAGI. Here the CDR3 DNA reads TGTGCCAGCAGTGACTCGACAGGGACTGGCTACACCTTC. Translation: CASSDSTGTGYTF.

This clone is a singleton in its sample. The CDR3 is CASSLARVWTGLSGNTIYF. The DNA of the CDR3 is TGTGCCAGCAGCTTAGCGAGGGTTTGGACAGGCCTCTCTGGAAACACCATATATTTT. The rearrangement uses TRBV7-9 and TRBJ1-3; TRBD1 agrees at 7 bases. The CDR3 extends over 19 amino acids. Germline assignment: CDR1 SEHNR and CDR2 FQNEAQ (reference sequence). The trim removed 0 bases at V and 0 bases at J, leaving 11 bases unmatched.

The CDR3, as DNA: TGTGCCAGCAGCACCGGACAGGGGGCTAGCAATCAGCCCCAGCATTTT. Amino acid sequence: CASSTGQGASNQPQHF. The chain carries TRBV5-8 and TRBJ1-5, with 11 bases lining up with TRBD1. Germline CDR1 and CDR2: SGHTS and YDEGEE. CDR3 length: 16 amino acids. The trim removed 4 bases at V and 0 bases at J, leaving 3 bases unmatched.

The genes are TRBV27 and TRBJ2-1; 11 nucleotides align to TRBD2. The CDR3 is 16 amino acids. Germline V lookup: CDR1 MNHEY, CDR2 SMNVEV (reference sequence). J gave up 4 bases and V 3 bases, and 5 bases lay outside the gene matches. This CDR3 is CASSFISSGGYNEQFF. The CDR3 nucleotides read TGTGCCAGCAGTTTCATTTCTAGCGGGGGGTACAATGAGCAGTTCTTC.

The chain recombines TRBV11-2 with TRBJ2-3, with 13 positions matching TRBD2. CDR1 and CDR2 from the germline V gene are SGHAT and FQNNGV. The CDR3 runs to 15 residues. Germline trimming cut 5 bases from V and 7 bases from J; bases unmatched to any gene: 6. CDR3 DNA: TGTGCCAGCAGCACACTAGCGGGGGGGCCTTATACGCAGTATTTT. It translates to CASSTLAGGPYTQYF. The full variable domain, with the rest looked up from reference TRBV11-2 and TRBJ2-3, is EAGVAQSPRYKIIEKRQSVAFWCNPISGHATLYWYQQILGQGPKLLIQFQNNGVVDDSQLPKDRFSAERLKGVDSTLKIQPAKLEDSAVYLCASSTLAGGPYTQYFGPGTRLTVL.